A single sample gave rise to the 12 T cell receptor beta chains below, sequenced in a study of control samples from healthy donors and cancer patients. The data were produced by immunoSEQ multiplex PCR, yet TCRdb's version contains in-frame clones alone and is incomplete. Here the sample spans about 35,000 clones, 86% being singletons. Sequencing input: PBMCs. These receptors originate from a woman aged 40 to 50 with lung cancer.

The V call is TRBV4-1, the J call TRBJ1-1, with D perhaps matching TRBD1 (6 bases). The V and J ends lost 5 bases and 1 base respectively, with 11 bases between them. The germline V gene encodes CDR1 MGHRA and CDR2 YSYEKL. CDR3 length: 14 residues. CDR3 sequence reads: CASSMGGANTEAFF. The CDR3 DNA reads as TGCGCCAGCAGCATGGGGGGGGCGAACACTGAAGCTTTCTTT.

This chain connects TRBV7-6 to TRBJ2-3; D may correspond to TRBD1 or TRBD2 (5 bases each). Germline V CDR1 and CDR2: SGHVS, FNYEAQ. The V gene lost 5 bases and the J gene lost 6 bases, with 12 bases spanning the gap. The CDR3 is made up of 13 amino acids. CDR3 nucleotides: TGTGCCAGCAGCCAATTCGAGGGGGATACGCAGTATTTT. It codes for CASSQFEGDTQYF.

The chain recombines TRBV7-8 with TRBJ2-2, with D possibly TRBD2 on 5 matching bases. Per the germline V gene, CDR1 is SGHVS and CDR2 is FQNEAQ. Trimming removed 1 base at V and 0 bases at J, with 6 bases between. The CDR3 contains 15 residues. The DNA for the CDR3 is TGTGCCAGCAGCTTAGTAGCGCCGAACACCGGGGAGCTGTTTTTT. Its translation is CASSLVAPNTGELFF.

The CDR3 spells CASKQGANSPLHF. CDR3 DNA: TGTGCCAGCAAACAGGGAGCGAATTCACCCCTCCACTTT. The gene calls are TRBV19 and TRBJ1-6, with D tentatively TRBD1 (6 bases). V was cut by 9 bases and J by 7 bases, with 13 bases left in between. This CDR3 has 13 residues. Per the germline V gene, CDR1 is LNHDA and CDR2 is SQIVND (reference sequence). Filled out from reference TRBV19 and TRBJ1-6, the complete variable domain reads DGGITQSPKYLFRKEGQNVTLSCEQNLNHDAMYWYRQDPGQGLRLIYYSQIVNDFQKGDIAEGYSVSREKKESFPLTVTSAQKNPTAFYLCASKQGANSPLHFGNGTRLTVT.

The chain combines TRBV3-1 (or the pseudogene TRBV3-2) with TRBJ1-5; D is ambiguous. This CDR3 is built from 14 residues. CDR1 is LGHDT and CDR2 is YNNKEL in the germline V gene (reference sequence). V was clipped by 0 bases and J by 1 base, with 4 bases between them. Here the CDR3 reads CASSQDQSNQPQHF. The CDR3 coding sequence is TGTGCCAGCAGCCAAGATCAGAGCAATCAGCCCCAGCATTTT.

The chain recombines TRBV10-3 with TRBJ1-2; no firm D call. Trimming shortened V by 6 bases and J by 1 base, and 6 bases separated the two germline ends. Germline CDR1 reads ENHRY; CDR2 reads SYGVKD. This CDR3 is 12 amino acids long. CDR3 in DNA: TGTGCCATCAGGCGAGATAACTATGGCTACACCTTC. Translating it yields CAIRRDNYGYTF.

The chain recombines TRBV11-2 with TRBJ1-2; weak D call: TRBD1 (5 bases). The CDR3 contains 14 residues. The germline V and J ends were trimmed by 1 base and 4 bases, with 10 bases remaining between them. Germline V gene sequence: CDR1 SGHAT, CDR2 FQNNGV. This CDR3 reads CASSLVRAAYGYTF. DNA for the CDR3: TGTGCCAGCAGCTTAGTCAGGGCGGCCTATGGCTACACCTTC.

The chain uses TRBV19 and TRBJ1-2; D not certain. Trimming took off 3 bases at V and 4 bases at J, with 15 bases between the two ends. The germline gives CDR1 LNHDA, CDR2 SQIVND (reference sequence). This CDR3 contains 15 residues. The CDR3 spells CASSITNRQGYGYTF. The CDR3 DNA follows: TGTGCCAGTAGTATTACGAACCGGCAAGGCTATGGCTACACCTTC.

V and J are TRBV10-2 and TRBJ2-1; no clear D gene. The CDR3 runs 14 residues. The germline V gene has CDR1 WSHSY and CDR2 SAAADI. The V and J ends lost 0 bases and 6 bases respectively, with 9 bases between them. CDR3 bases: TGCGCCAGCAGTGAGTCTTTTGGGCCCAATGAGCAGTTCTTC. It specifies CASSESFGPNEQFF.

V and J are TRBV28 and TRBJ1-6; 9 bases line up with TRBD1. This CDR3 is built from 14 residues. Germline trimming cut 6 bases from V and 7 bases from J; bases unmatched to any gene: 4. The germline V gene has CDR1 MDHEN and CDR2 SYDVKM. The CDR3 reads CASSRTGENSPLHF. Written as DNA, the CDR3 is TGTGCCAGCAGCCGGACAGGGGAAAATTCACCCCTCCACTTT.

In its sample, this clone was seen a few times. The chain joins TRBV6-5 to TRBJ2-3, with 7 nucleotides matching TRBD1. The CDR3 covers 15 residues. Germline values: CDR1 MNHEY, CDR2 SVGAGI. Trimming took 2 bases from V and 0 from J; bases not matched to a gene: 2. The CDR3 sequence is CASSYLGQSTDTQYF. Here the CDR3 DNA reads TGTGCCAGCAGTTACCTGGGACAGAGCACAGATACGCAGTATTTT.

The chain employs TRBV28 and TRBJ2-5, with unresolved D. V lost 4 bases, J lost 7 bases, and 10 bases lay in between. The CDR3 consists of 12 residues. CDR1 is MDHEN, CDR2 SYDVKM, per germline. CDR3 DNA: TGTGCCAGCAGTTCCGTCCCCCTGACCCAGTACTTC. This encodes CASSSVPLTQYF.